The present T cell receptor beta chain was sequenced within a study of blood T cell repertoires in COVID-19. About the study: Some COVID-19 samples were acute and others convalescent; all came from the United States, Italy and Spain. T cells, B-cell-depleted T cells, or PBMCs provided the cDNA or gDNA that served as material.

CDR1 is MDHEN, CDR2 SYDVKM, per germline. V lost 7 bases to trimming and J lost 0 bases, with 16 bases between them. The CDR3 is 16 residues long. The protocol was immunoSEQ multiplex PCR, while the TCRdb copy is restricted to in-frame clones and leaves out a portion. This table has 130,000 to 150,000 clones, 85% to 90% appearing once. The clonotype originates from a woman aged 55 to 70 with active COVID-19. The sample was peripheral blood. The genes are TRBV28 and TRBJ1-5; D unresolved. CDR3 sequence: CASTRRAGYSNQPQHF. The CDR3 DNA is TGTGCCAGCACCAGAAGGGCGGGTTATAGCAATCAGCCCCAGCATTTT.